This T cell receptor beta chain was profiled in a study of OX40 agonist ivuxolimab in advanced cancers. Describing the broader study: Ivuxolimab was an agonistic, fully human IgG2 monoclonal antibody directed against OX40 (CD134), a costimulatory receptor. Intravenous ivuxolimab was administered to patients every 2 weeks at six dose levels: 0.01, 0.1, 0.3, 1.5, 3 and 10 mg/kg. Of the roughly 52 patients in dose escalation, some 20 had hepatocellular carcinoma, roughly 15 had melanoma, 9 had renal cell carcinoma and 9 had head and neck cancer. In the dose-escalation cohort, around 80% of patients were male, and the mean age was 60 years with a range of roughly 20 to 85. Prior anti-PD-1, anti-PD-L1 or anti-CTLA-4 therapy was permitted, and checkpoint inhibitors had been received by roughly 42% of dose-escalation patients. Partial responses were achieved by three dose-escalation patients, of whom one had hepatocellular carcinoma and two had cutaneous melanoma. The point of sequencing TCRbeta in the periphery was to test whether ivuxolimab changed TCR sequence diversity and drove clonal T-cell expansion. The paper covers the monotherapy dose-escalation part of the phase I ivuxolimab trial, which included N of about 56 patients. General study outcomes and caveats: Low levels of normalized T-cell clonal expansion were also seen in some patients who did not respond. After ivuxolimab, CD8+ T cells had more expanded clones than CD4+ T cells on average. In the 0.1-3.0 mg/kg groups, partial responders had among the lowest normalized peripheral clonal expansion, particularly in CD8+ T cells. Which antigens the clonally expanded peripheral T cells were specific for was not determined. Clonal expansion of both CD4+ and CD8+ blood T cells was observed from baseline to week 6 at doses 0.1 to 3.0 mg/kg.

Patients with a history of autoimmune disease or receiving systemic immunosuppression were excluded from the trial. Peripheral blood for TCR sequencing was drawn from every dose cohort at baseline, at cycle 4 day 1 and at cycle 7 day 1. The samples were drawn from a first-in-human, open-label, multicenter phase I dose-escalation trial of ivuxolimab. Adults with locally advanced or metastatic head and neck squamous cell, hepatocellular, melanoma or renal cell carcinoma were enrolled in the trial. Before TCR sequencing, CD4+ T cells and CD8+ T cells were sorted from peripheral blood as separate populations. In this sample, this clone turned up once. No cognate antigen has been identified for it. Per-nucleotide qualities are absent, and no much larger clonotype sits a single base away. For sequencing of the TCRbeta CDR3 region, genomic DNA was extracted from the sorted cells. The immunoSEQ Assay was used to sequence the TCRbeta CDR3 regions. The table was pulled from immuneACCESS by TCRdb, which kept in-frame rearrangements only. Such tables lose some clones; where checked, under half of the loss comes from unresolved V genes, and the rest has no known cause. A total of about 76,000 clones appear in this sample, 85% to 90% of them only once. The top ten clonotypes cover roughly 3.1% of the sample.

Trimmed from V: 3 bases; trimmed from J: 2 bases; junction bases lacking a gene match: 2. Inclusive of the bounding cysteine and phenylalanine, the CDR3 is 15 residues long. The CDR3 DNA has 45 bases and is translated from base 1. The germline V gene (reference sequence) specifies LNHDA as CDR1 and SQIVND as CDR2. The source is an adult with an advanced solid tumor such as melanoma, head and neck, liver or kidney cancer. This sequence uses TRBV19 and TRBJ2-2, with 8 bases matching TRBD2. This specimen was CD4+ or CD8+ T cells sorted from blood, taken in a trial of the OX40 agonist ivuxolimab. The base sequence is TGTGCCAGTAGTATTACTAGCGGAAACACCGGGGAGCTGTTTTTT. Its translation is CASSITSGNTGELFF.